One sample yielded the 12 T cell receptor beta chains listed below, sequenced in a study of blood T cell repertoires in COVID-19. Produced via immunoSEQ multiplex PCR; TCRdb's table is partial and in-frame only. The data contain some 460,000 clones, 70% to 90% of them singletons. Sequencing used PBMCs or T cells enriched from blood (not recorded which). The receptors here all came from a young woman with acute COVID-19.

The gene calls are TRBV28 and TRBJ1-5; weak D call: TRBD1 (5 bases). CDR1 and CDR2 (germline): MDHEN, SYDVKM. V was shortened by 8 bases and J by 9 bases, with 17 bases between the two germline ends. The CDR3 spans 13 residues. The CDR3 region has the DNA TGTGCCAGCGGGGGGGACCCAGGAAGGCCCCAGCATTTT. Protein: CASGGDPGRPQHF.

The sample holds a few counts of this clone. CDR3 residues: CASSQVLGGMYNEQFF. CDR3 DNA sequence: TGCGCCAGCAGCCAAGTTTTGGGCGGGATGTACAATGAGCAGTTCTTC. The chain has TRBV4-3 and TRBJ2-1; a possible D gene is TRBD2 (6 bases). The V end lost 1 base, the J end lost 4 bases, and 14 bases lay between the germline ends. Germline CDR1 is LGHNA and CDR2 is YSLEER. The CDR3 consists of 16 residues.

This rearrangement joins TRBV11-2 to TRBJ2-3; 9 nucleotides align to TRBD2. The CDR3 covers 16 residues. The V segment lost 4 bases and the J segment 0 bases; nucleotides outside the gene matches: 5. The germline V gene has CDR1 SGHAT and CDR2 FQNNGV. The CDR3 DNA sequence: TGTGCCAGCAGCTCCCGACTAGCGGAAAGCACAGATACGCAGTATTTT. It is translated as CASSSRLAESTDTQYF.

The chain recombines TRBV6-1 with TRBJ2-3, with D possibly matching TRBD2 (6 bases). CDR1 MNHNS and CDR2 SASEGT come from the germline V gene. With 1 base removed from V and 4 bases from J, the gap between germline ends came to 9 bases. The CDR3 contains 14 residues. CDR3 residues: CASSEGGGADTQYF. As DNA, the CDR3 is TGTGCCAGCAGTGAAGGGGGCGGGGCAGATACGCAGTATTTT.

The chain joins TRBV11-2 to TRBJ2-2; D possibly corresponds to TRBD2 (5 bases). This CDR3 is built from 11 residues. CDR1 and CDR2 (germline): SGHAT, FQNNGV. Deletions cut 5 bases from V and 9 bases from J, with 7 bases between. The CDR3 is CASSLARELFF. The DNA of the CDR3 is TGTGCCAGCAGCCTAGCTAGGGAGCTGTTTTTT.

This rearrangement joins TRBV25-1 to TRBJ2-1, with 7 positions matching TRBD2. This CDR3 spans 15 amino acids. Germline CDR1 MGHDK, CDR2 SYGVNS. Unmatched junction bases numbered 10, after V lost 8 bases and J lost 3 bases. The CDR3 loop reads CASGGEGRSYNEQFF. CDR3 DNA sequence: TGTGCCAGCGGGGGGGAGGGGCGGAGCTACAATGAGCAGTTCTTC.

J is TRBJ1-2 and V is TRBV9; D is perhaps TRBD1 (6 bases). V lost 4 bases and J lost 3, with 16 bases in between. There are 15 residues in the CDR3. CDR1 SGDLS and CDR2 YYNGEE come from the germline V gene. This CDR3 is CASSLTRGGDYGYTF. CDR3 nucleotides: TGTGCCAGCAGCCTGACCCGAGGGGGGGACTATGGCTACACCTTC.

V gene TRBV4-3 combines with J gene TRBJ1-5; 7 bases agree with TRBD1. Germline V lookup: CDR1 LGHNA, CDR2 YSLEER. The CDR3 runs to 18 residues. V lost 0 bases to trimming and J lost 0 bases; unmatched junction nucleotides: 8. The CDR3 is CASSQDRIGGNSNQPQHF. The CDR3 nucleotides are TGCGCCAGCAGCCAAGATCGGATAGGGGGCAATAGCAATCAGCCCCAGCATTTT.

The chain employs TRBV10-3 and TRBJ1-3; 7 positions match TRBD1. J was trimmed by 0 bases and V by 11 bases; bases with no gene match: 4. Germline values: CDR1 ENHRY, CDR2 SYGVKD. The CDR3 is 13 residues long. The DNA for the CDR3 is TGTGCCGGGACAGACCTCTCTGGAAACACCATATATTTT. Translation gives CAGTDLSGNTIYF.

The V call is TRBV11-2, the J call TRBJ2-1; 7 nucleotides align to TRBD1. CDR3 length: 14 residues. The germline CDR1 and CDR2 sequences are SGHAT and FQNNGV. The trim removed 5 bases at V and 3 bases at J, leaving 4 bases unmatched. The DNA for the CDR3 is TGTGCCAGCAGCGAAAACAGGGGCTACAATGAGCAGTTCTTC. This codes for CASSENRGYNEQFF.

The J gene is TRBJ2-1, the V gene TRBV5-1; the D gene is possibly TRBD1 (5 bases). Trimming pared 0 bases from V and 7 bases from J, leaving 14 bases between. CDR1 is SGHRS, CDR2 YFSETQ, per germline. The length of the CDR3 is 15 residues. CDR3 sequence reads: CASSLGTGTMNEQFF. The CDR3 DNA reads as TGCGCCAGCAGCTTGGGTACAGGTACAATGAATGAGCAGTTCTTC.

Only one count was recorded for this clone. The chain employs TRBV7-2 and TRBJ2-7; 9 positions match TRBD2. Germline V gives CDR1 SGHTA, CDR2 FQGNSA. There are 12 residues in the CDR3. The CDR3 DNA follows: TGTGCGATCCTAGCGGGACGGTCCGAGCAGTACTTC. Protein sequence: CAILAGRSEQYF. Filled out from reference TRBV7-2 and TRBJ2-7, the complete variable domain reads GAGVSQSPSNKVTEKGKDVELRCDPISGHTALYWYRQSLGQGLEFLIYFQGNSAPDKSGLPSDRFSAERTGGSVSTLTIQRTQQEDSAVYLCAILAGRSEQYFGPGTRLTVT.